This TCR beta chain came from a study of T-cell reconstitution after alpha-beta-depleted transplantation in children. The library targeted TCRbeta and was prepared with unique molecular identifiers. Via MiXCR, TCRdb re-called the PCR reads, giving one row per CDR3 protein. The sample holds some 640,000 distinct CDR3 sequences; approximately 17% are singletons and the top ten take 0.8% to 1.1%. This clonotype has only a few counts. This specimen was PBMCs from the stem cell graft donor, taken from the stem cell graft. This sequence was found in a human donor who donated a stem cell graft to a child with acute myeloid leukemia.

The CDR3 loop is CATSARGGTQYF. DNA for the CDR3: TGTGCCACCAGTGCGAGGGGCGGGACCCAGTACTTC. V is TRBV24-1 and J is TRBJ2-5; perhaps D is TRBD1 or TRBD2 (5 bases each). V lost 5 bases and J lost 7, with 10 bases in between. Germline V gene data show CDR1 as KGHDR and CDR2 as SFDVKD. This CDR3 has 12 residues.